The clone carrying this TCR beta chain appeared once. Here immunoSEQ multiplex PCR was the method, and the copy in TCRdb shows in-frame clones only, minus some. The repertoire holds 200,000 to 300,000 clones, more than 85% seen once, with under 3% in the top ten. During active infection, Seattle patients enrolled and were then monitored through disease. The entry originates in a study of blood T cell repertoires in COVID-19. Study as a whole: COVID-19 samples, acute and convalescent, were from the United States, Italy and Spain. The analysed material was cDNA or gDNA that came from T cells, B-cell-depleted T cells, or PBMCs.

Germline lookup yields CDR1 SNHLY and CDR2 FYNNEI. The junction had 5 bases not matched to a gene; V was cut back by 6 bases and J by 9 bases. The CDR3 is 12 residues long. This sequence joins TRBV2 and TRBJ2-1; 7 bases fit TRBD1. Source material: peripheral blood. This receptor was obtained from a person aged 18 to 35 with COVID-19, enrolled during active disease. The chain's CDR3 is CASRGDRVEQFF. CDR3 bases: TGTGCCAGCAGGGGAGACAGGGTTGAGCAGTTCTTC.